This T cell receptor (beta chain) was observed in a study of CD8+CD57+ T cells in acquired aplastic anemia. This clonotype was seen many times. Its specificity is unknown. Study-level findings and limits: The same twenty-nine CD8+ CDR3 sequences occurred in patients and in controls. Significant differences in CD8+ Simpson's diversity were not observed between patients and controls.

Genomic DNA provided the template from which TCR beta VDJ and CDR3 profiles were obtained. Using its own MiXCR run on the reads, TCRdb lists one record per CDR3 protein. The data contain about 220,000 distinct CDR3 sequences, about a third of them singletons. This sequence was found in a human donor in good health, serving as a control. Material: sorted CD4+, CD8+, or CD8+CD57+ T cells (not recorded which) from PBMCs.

CDR3 sequence (DNA): TGTGCCAGCAGGGACTCCTCCTACAATGAGCAGTTCTTC. It encodes CASRDSSYNEQFF. The V gene is TRBV2, the J gene TRBJ2-1; weak D call: TRBD2 (5 bases). V lost 6 bases and J 0 bases, leaving 6 bases between the germline ends. CDR3 length equals 13 residues. Germline V gene lookup returns CDR1 SNHLY and CDR2 FYNNEI.